This T cell receptor (beta chain) was retrieved from a study of blood T cells in healthy people across ages. The CDR3 runs 11 residues. Germline V gene lookup returns CDR1 KGHSH and CDR2 LQKENI. V lost 8 bases and J 2 bases, leaving 6 bases between the germline ends. This clonotype was recorded many times. Next came a second PCR, run for roughly 6 to 11 cycles, which used a sample-barcoded 5' primer along with a J-beta primer mix. Via MiXCR, TCRdb re-called the 5' RACE reads, giving one row per CDR3 protein. The data show 850,000 to 950,000 distinct CDR3 sequences, 25% to 30% seen once. Sequencing was carried out using blood. The chain joins TRBV18 to TRBJ2-5; D gene uncertain. This TCR came from an elderly woman in good health. CDR3 loop: CASSRQETQYF. CDR3 nucleotide sequence: TGTGCCAGCAGCCGACAAGAGACCCAGTACTTC.